This T cell receptor beta chain was identified during a study of T cell responses to AZD1222 COVID-19 vaccine. CDR3 length: 15 residues. Germline CDR1 is SQVTM and CDR2 is ANQGSEA. Deletions cut 2 bases from V and 3 bases from J, with 16 bases between. Overall study findings and caveats: Compared with day 0, the breadth and depth of the Spike-specific TCR repertoire rose significantly after two doses of AZD1222. Donors, mostly white British, included more females; clonal diversity was possibly underestimated.

To note about this clone: Its specificity is not known.

Repertoires were generated with immunoSEQ multiplex PCR, while TCRdb's copy carries only in-frame clones and drops some. The profile shows more than 70,000 clones, about 91% of them singletons. The input for sequencing was peripheral blood, taken 28 days after the second AZD1222 dose. The origin of this receptor is an adult who received the AZD1222 COVID-19 vaccine. The chain combines TRBV29-1 with TRBJ1-2; weak D call: TRBD1 (5 bases). CDR3 protein: CSVEYFPGPDYGYTF. CDR3 DNA sequence: TGCAGCGTTGAATACTTTCCGGGACCGGACTATGGCTACACCTTC.